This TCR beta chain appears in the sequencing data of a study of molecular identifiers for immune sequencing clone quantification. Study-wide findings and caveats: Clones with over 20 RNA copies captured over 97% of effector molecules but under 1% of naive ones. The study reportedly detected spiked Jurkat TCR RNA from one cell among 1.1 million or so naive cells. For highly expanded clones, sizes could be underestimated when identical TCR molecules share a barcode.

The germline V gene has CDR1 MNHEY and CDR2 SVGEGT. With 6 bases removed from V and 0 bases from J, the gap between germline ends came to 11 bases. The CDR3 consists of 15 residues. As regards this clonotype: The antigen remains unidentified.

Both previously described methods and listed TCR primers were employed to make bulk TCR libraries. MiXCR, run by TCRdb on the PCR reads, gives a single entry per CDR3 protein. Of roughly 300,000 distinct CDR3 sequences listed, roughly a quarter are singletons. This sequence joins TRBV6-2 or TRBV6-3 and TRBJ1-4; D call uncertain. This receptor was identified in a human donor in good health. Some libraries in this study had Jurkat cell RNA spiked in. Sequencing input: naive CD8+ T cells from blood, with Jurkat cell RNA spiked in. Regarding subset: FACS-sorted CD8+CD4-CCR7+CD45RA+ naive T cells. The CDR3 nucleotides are TGTGCCAGCAGCCCCGAGCCGGCAACTAATGAAAAACTGTTTTTT. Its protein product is CASSPEPATNEKLFF.